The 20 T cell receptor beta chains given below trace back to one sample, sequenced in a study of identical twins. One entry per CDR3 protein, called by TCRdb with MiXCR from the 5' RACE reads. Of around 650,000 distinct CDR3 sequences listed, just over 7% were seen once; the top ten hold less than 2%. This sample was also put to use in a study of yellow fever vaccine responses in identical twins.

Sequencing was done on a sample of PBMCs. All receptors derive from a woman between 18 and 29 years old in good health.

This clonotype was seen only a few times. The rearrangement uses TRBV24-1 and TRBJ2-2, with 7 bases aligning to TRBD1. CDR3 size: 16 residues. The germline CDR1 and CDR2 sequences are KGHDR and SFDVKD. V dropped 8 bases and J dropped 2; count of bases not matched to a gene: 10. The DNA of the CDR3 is TGTGCCACCATACCTAATGGGACAGTCAACACCGGGGAGCTGTTTTTT. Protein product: CATIPNGTVNTGELFF.

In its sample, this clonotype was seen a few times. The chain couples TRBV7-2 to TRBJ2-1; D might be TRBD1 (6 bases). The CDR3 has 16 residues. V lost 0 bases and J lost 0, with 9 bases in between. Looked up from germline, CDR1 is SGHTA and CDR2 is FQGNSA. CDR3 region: CASSLAGDTSYNEQFF. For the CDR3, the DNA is TGTGCCAGCAGCTTAGCGGGGGACACCTCCTACAATGAGCAGTTCTTC.

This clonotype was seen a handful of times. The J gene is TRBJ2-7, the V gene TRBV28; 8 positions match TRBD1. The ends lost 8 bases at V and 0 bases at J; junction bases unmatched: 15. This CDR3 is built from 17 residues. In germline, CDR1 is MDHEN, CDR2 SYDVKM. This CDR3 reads CASEGQGARTVSYEQYF. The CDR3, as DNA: TGTGCCAGCGAGGGGCAGGGGGCTCGGACGGTCTCCTACGAGCAGTACTTC.

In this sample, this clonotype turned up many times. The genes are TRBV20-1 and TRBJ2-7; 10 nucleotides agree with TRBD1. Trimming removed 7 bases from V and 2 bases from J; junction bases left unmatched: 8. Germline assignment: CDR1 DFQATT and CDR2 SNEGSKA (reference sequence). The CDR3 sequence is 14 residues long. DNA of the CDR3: TGCAGTGTTAGTGGGACAGGGGTAGCCTACGAGCAGTACTTC. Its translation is CSVSGTGVAYEQYF.

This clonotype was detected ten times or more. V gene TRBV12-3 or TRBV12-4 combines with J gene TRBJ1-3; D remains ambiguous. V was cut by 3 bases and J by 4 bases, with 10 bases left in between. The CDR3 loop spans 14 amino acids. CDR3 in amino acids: CASSFGGGGNTIYF. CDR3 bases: TGTGCCAGCAGTTTTGGAGGAGGCGGAAACACCATATATTTT.

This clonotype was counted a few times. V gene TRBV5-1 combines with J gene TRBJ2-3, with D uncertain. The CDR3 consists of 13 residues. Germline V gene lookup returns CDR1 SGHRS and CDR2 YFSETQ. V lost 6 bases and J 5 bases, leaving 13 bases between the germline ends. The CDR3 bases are TGCGCCAGCACCCCGCTGACGGGAGATACGCAGTATTTT. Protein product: CASTPLTGDTQYF.

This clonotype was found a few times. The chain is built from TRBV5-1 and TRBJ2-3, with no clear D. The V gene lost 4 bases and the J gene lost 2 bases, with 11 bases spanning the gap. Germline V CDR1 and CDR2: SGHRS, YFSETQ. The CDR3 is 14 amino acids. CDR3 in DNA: TGCGCCAGCAGCAAAGGACGGTACACAGATACGCAGTATTTT. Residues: CASSKGRYTDTQYF.

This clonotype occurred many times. CDR3 coding DNA: TGCAGTGCTAGACGGGGTAGCTATGGCTACACCTTC. It is translated as CSARRGSYGYTF. The chain uses TRBV20-1 and TRBJ1-2; unclear D gene. With 2 bases removed from V and 4 bases from J, the gap between germline ends came to 8 bases. The CDR3 loop spans 12 amino acids. Germline V gene data show CDR1 as DFQATT and CDR2 as SNEGSKA (reference sequence).

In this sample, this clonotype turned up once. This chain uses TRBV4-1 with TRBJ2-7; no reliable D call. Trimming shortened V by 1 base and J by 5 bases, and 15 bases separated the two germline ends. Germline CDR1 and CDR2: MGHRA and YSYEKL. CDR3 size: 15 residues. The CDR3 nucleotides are TGCGCCAGCAGCCAAGGTTGGGGTAGTAGGGACGAGCAGTACGTC. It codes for CASSQGWGSRDEQYV.

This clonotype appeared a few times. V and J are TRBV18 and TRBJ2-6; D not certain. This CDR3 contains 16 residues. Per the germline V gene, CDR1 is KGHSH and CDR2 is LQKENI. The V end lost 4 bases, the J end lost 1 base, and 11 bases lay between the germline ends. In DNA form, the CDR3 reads TGTGCCAGCTCACTTCCCCAACAATCTGGGGCCAACGTCCTGACTTTC. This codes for CASSLPQQSGANVLTF.

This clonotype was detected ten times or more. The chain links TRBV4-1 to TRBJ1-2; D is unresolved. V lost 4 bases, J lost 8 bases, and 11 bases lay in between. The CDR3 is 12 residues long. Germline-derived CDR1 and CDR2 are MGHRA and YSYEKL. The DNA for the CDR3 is TGCGCCAGCAGCCCAGGTGGATTCGGCTACACCTTC. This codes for CASSPGGFGYTF.

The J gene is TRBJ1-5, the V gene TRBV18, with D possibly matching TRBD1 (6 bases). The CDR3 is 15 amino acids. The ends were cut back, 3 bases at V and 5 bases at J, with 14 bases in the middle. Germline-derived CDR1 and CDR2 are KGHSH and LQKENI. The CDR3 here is CASSPEYEGDQPQHF. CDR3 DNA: TGTGCCAGCTCACCCGAATATGAGGGGGATCAGCCCCAGCATTTT.

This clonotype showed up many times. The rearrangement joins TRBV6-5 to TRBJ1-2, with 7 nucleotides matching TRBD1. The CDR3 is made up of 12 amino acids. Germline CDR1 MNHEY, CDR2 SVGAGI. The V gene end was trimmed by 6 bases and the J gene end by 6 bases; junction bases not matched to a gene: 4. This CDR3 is CASSLTGHGYTF. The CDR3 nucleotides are TGTGCCAGCAGCTTGACAGGGCATGGCTACACCTTC.

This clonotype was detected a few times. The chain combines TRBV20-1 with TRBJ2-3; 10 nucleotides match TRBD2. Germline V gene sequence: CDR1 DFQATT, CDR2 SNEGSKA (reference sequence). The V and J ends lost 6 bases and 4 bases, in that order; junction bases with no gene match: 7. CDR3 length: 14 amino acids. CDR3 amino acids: CSAPASGGSDTQYF. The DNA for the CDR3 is TGCAGTGCACCCGCTAGCGGGGGTTCAGATACGCAGTATTTT.

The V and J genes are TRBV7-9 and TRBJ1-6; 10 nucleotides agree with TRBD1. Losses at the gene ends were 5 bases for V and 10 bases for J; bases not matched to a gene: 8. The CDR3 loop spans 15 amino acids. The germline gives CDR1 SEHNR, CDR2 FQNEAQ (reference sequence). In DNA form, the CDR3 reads TGTGCCAGCAGCGCGACCGGGACAGGGGAATCACCCCTCCACTTT. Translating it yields CASSATGTGESPLHF.

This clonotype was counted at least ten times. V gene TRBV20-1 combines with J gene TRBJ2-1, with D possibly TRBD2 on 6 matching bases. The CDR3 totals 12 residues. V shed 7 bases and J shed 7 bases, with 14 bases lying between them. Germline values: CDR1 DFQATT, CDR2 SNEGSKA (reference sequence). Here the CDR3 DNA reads TGCAGTGGCGTCGGGCGGGGTAATGAGCAGTTCTTC. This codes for CSGVGRGNEQFF.

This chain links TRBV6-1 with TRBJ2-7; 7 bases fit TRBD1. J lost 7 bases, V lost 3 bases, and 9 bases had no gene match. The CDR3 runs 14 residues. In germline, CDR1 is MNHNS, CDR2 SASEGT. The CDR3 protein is CASSEDRYRPEQYV. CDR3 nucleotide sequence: TGTGCCAGCAGTGAGGACAGGTACCGTCCTGAGCAGTACGTC.

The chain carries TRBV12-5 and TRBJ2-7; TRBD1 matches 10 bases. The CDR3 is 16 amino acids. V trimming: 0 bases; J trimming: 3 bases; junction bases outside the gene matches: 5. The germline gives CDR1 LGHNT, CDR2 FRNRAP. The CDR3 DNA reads TGTGCTAGTGGTTTGGTGGGACAGGGGCCTGGCTACGAGCAGTACTTC. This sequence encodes CASGLVGQGPGYEQYF.

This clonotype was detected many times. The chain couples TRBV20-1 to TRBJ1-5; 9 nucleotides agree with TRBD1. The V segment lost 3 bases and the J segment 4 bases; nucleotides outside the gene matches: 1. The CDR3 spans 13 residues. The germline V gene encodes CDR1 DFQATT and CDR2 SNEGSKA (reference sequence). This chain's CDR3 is CSARGTGNQPQHF. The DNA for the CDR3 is TGCAGTGCTAGGGGGACAGGGAATCAGCCCCAGCATTTT.

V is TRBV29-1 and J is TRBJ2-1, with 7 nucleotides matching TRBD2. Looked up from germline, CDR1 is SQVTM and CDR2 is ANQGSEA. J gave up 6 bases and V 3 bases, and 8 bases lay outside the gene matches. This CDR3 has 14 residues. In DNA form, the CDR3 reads TGCAGCGTTGATTTGGGGGGGACTGGCAATGAGCAGTTCTTC. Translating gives CSVDLGGTGNEQFF.